This T cell receptor beta chain was sequenced in a study of blood T cell repertoires in COVID-19. Study-wide context: Samples representing acute and convalescent COVID-19 were sourced from the United States, Italy and Spain. PBMCs, B-cell-depleted T cells, or T cells provided the cDNA or gDNA that made up the material.

This CDR3 region has 15 residues. Germline V gene data show CDR1 as WNHNN and CDR2 as SYGVQD (reference sequence). Trimming took off 4 bases at V and 5 bases at J, with 17 bases between the two ends. Authors' processing steps: Nucleated cell counts were estimated from reference gene primer amplification. Clones were read by immunoSEQ multiplex PCR, and TCRdb kept only the in-frame ones, dropping some. That table gives V, J and clone size, and the DNA gave D and trimming. The sample includes about 260,000 clones, about nine tenths of them seen just once. The chain uses TRBV10-1 and TRBJ1-1; D is perhaps TRBD1 (6 bases). The clonotype was recovered from a woman aged 40 to 50 with acute or convalescent COVID-19. Specimen: peripheral blood. CDR3 DNA sequence: TGCGCCAGCAGTGGGGGCAGGGGACGCGGGACTGAAGCTTTCTTT. It yields the protein CASSGGRGRGTEAFF.